This T cell receptor beta chain was observed in a study of blood T cell repertoires in COVID-19. The assay was immunoSEQ multiplex PCR, and TCRdb's table has in-frame clones only and misses some. The table lists 120,000 to 150,000 clones, over 70% of them singletons, with 37% in the top ten. This clone was counted a single time. This clonotype originated in a man aged 50-59 years who had recovered from COVID-19. Source material: peripheral blood.

The CDR3 nucleotides are TGTGCCAGCAGCTTGGAGAGCAGGATGAACACCGGGGAGCTGTTTTTT. It is translated as CASSLESRMNTGELFF. The chain joins TRBV5-4 to TRBJ2-2; D uncertain. CDR1 SGHNT and CDR2 YYREEE come from the germline V gene (reference sequence). This CDR3 is built from 16 residues. The ends were cut back, 0 bases at V and 1 base at J, with 10 bases in the middle.